This TCR beta chain was sequenced for a study of blood T cell repertoires in COVID-19. Study at large: PBMCs, B-cell-depleted T cells, or T cells provided the cDNA or gDNA that made up the material.

Those who participated ranged in age from roughly 18 to 90 years and resided in 20 to 25 US areas. Sequencing was performed with immunoSEQ multiplex PCR; in TCRdb, only in-frame clones are kept and a portion is missing. Of about 260,000 clones in the sample, 80% to 90% were seen once. Between the trimmed V and J ends, which lost 9 bases and 2 bases, there was a span of 14 bases. The germline gives CDR1 MNHEY, CDR2 SVGAGI. The CDR3 spans 13 residues. The receptor's source is a middle-aged woman who had been exposed to COVID-19. V is TRBV6-5 and J is TRBJ2-7, with a possible D match to TRBD2 (6 bases). The sequenced sample was PBMCs or T cells enriched from blood (not recorded which). This CDR3 reads CASQERATYEQYF. DNA of the CDR3: TGTGCCAGTCAGGAGCGGGCCACCTACGAGCAGTACTTC.